Following are 32 T cell receptor beta chains from one sample sequenced in a study of early T cells in non-severe SARS-CoV-2 infection. MiXCR, run by TCRdb on the 5' RACE reads, gives a single entry per CDR3 protein. Here the sample spans under 50,000 distinct CDR3 sequences, about 4% being singletons. Sequencing was done on a sample of whole blood. The origin of the receptors is an adult who was a healthcare worker with PCR-confirmed SARS-CoV-2 infection or an uninfected control (not recorded which).

This clonotype was observed many times. The gene calls are TRBV9 and TRBJ2-7, with a weak D call TRBD1 (6 bases). V was trimmed by 4 bases and J by 6 bases, leaving 14 bases between them. CDR1 is SGDLS, CDR2 YYNGEE, per germline. The CDR3 spans 13 residues. CDR3 residues: CASSQSGVAEQYF. DNA for the CDR3: TGTGCCAGCAGCCAATCAGGGGTCGCCGAGCAGTACTTC.

The chain is built from TRBV7-9 and TRBJ2-3; 12 nucleotides agree with TRBD1. V lost 5 bases and J lost 0; bases outside the gene matches: 3. The CDR3 spans 16 residues. Germline lookup yields CDR1 SEHNR and CDR2 FQNEAQ (reference sequence). The CDR3 here is CASSQGQGASTDTQYF. Here the CDR3 DNA reads TGTGCCAGCAGCCAGGGACAGGGGGCGAGCACAGATACGCAGTATTTT. Complete variable domain (other parts from reference TRBV7-9 and TRBJ2-3): DTGVSQNPRHKITKRGQNVTFRCDPISEHNRLYWYRQTLGQGPEFLTYFQNEAQLEKSRLLSDRFSAERPKGSFSTLEIQRTEQGDSAMYLCASSQGQGASTDTQYFGPGTRLTVL.

This clonotype was seen at least ten times. The chain recombines TRBV19 with TRBJ2-3; TRBD2 is a possible D gene (6 bases). From germline, CDR1 is LNHDA and CDR2 SQIVND (reference sequence). The CDR3 runs 16 residues. V gave up 5 bases and J gave up 3 bases, with 18 bases separating them. The CDR3 reads CASSPNWRGGTDTQYF. The CDR3 DNA is TGTGCCAGTAGTCCGAACTGGAGGGGAGGAACAGATACGCAGTATTTT.

This clonotype occurred many times. The CDR3 DNA reads as TGTGCCAGCAGCCAGTCGAACTCCTATAATTCACCCCTCCACTTT. This sequence encodes CASSQSNSYNSPLHF. V is TRBV7-2 and J is TRBJ1-6; D is undetermined. Trimming removed 5 bases from V and 0 bases from J, with 8 bases in between. This CDR3 region has 15 residues. CDR1 SGHTA and CDR2 FQGNSA come from the germline V gene. Based on the CDR3 plus reference TRBV7-2 and TRBJ1-6, the full variable domain is GAGVSQSPSNKVTEKGKDVELRCDPISGHTALYWYRQSLGQGLEFLIYFQGNSAPDKSGLPSDRFSAERTGGSVSTLTIQRTQQEDSAVYLCASSQSNSYNSPLHFGNGTRLTVT.

This clonotype was detected ten times or more. V and J are TRBV6-2 or TRBV6-3 and TRBJ1-3; D not certain. The CDR3 has 14 residues. Germline CDR1 and CDR2: MNHEY and SVGEGT. Trimming pared 5 bases from V and 8 bases from J, leaving 16 bases between. CDR3 in DNA: TGTGCCAGCAGTGATGGGTCTCTGTCGGACACCATATATTTT. It yields the protein CASSDGSLSDTIYF.

The chain carries TRBV4-2 and TRBJ1-1; the D is unclear. The germline V and J ends were trimmed by 0 bases and 4 bases, with 12 bases remaining between them. The CDR3 is 15 amino acids. The germline V gene encodes CDR1 LGHNA and CDR2 YNFKEQ. The CDR3 reads CASSQDLSAITEAFF. CDR3 nucleotide sequence: TGTGCCAGCAGCCAAGATCTTTCCGCGATCACTGAAGCTTTCTTT.

This clonotype was seen at least ten times. The chain has TRBV29-1 and TRBJ1-1; D ambiguous. CDR3 length: 11 amino acids. V dropped 4 bases and J dropped 7 bases, with 10 bases sitting between them. CDR1 is SQVTM, CDR2 ANQGSEA, per germline. The CDR3 spells CSVVGQIEAFF. In DNA, the CDR3 is TGCAGCGTTGTGGGTCAAATTGAAGCTTTCTTT.

This clonotype occurred a few times. DNA of the CDR3: TGCAGCGTTGCAGGGAACAGCAATCAGCCCCAGCATTTT. Protein: CSVAGNSNQPQHF. The chain combines TRBV29-1 with TRBJ1-5, with D possibly being TRBD1 (5 bases). CDR1 and CDR2 from the germline V gene are SQVTM and ANQGSEA. V was clipped by 4 bases and J by 1 base, with 8 bases between them. The CDR3 is made up of 13 amino acids. Full variable domain (missing parts from reference TRBV29-1 and TRBJ1-5): SAVISQKPSRDICQRGTSLTIQCQVDSQVTMMFWYRQQPGQSLTLIATANQGSEATYESGFVIDKFPISRPNLTFSTLTVSNMSPEDSSIYLCSVAGNSNQPQHFGDGTRLSIL.

This clonotype was detected many times. The chain recombines TRBV7-2 with TRBJ2-7; D ambiguous. This CDR3 is built from 15 residues. Trimming stripped 2 bases from V and 1 base from J, with 12 bases between. Germline CDR1 reads SGHTA; CDR2 reads FQGNSA. DNA of the CDR3: TGTGCCAGCAGCTTAAGAAAGGCCAATTCCTACGAGCAGTACTTC. It is translated as CASSLRKANSYEQYF. Full variable domain (rest looked up from reference TRBV7-2 and TRBJ2-7): GAGVSQSPSNKVTEKGKDVELRCDPISGHTALYWYRQSLGQGLEFLIYFQGNSAPDKSGLPSDRFSAERTGGSVSTLTIQRTQQEDSAVYLCASSLRKANSYEQYFGPGTRLTVT.

This clonotype was found many times. The CDR3 is CASSVQGVGGELFF. In nucleotides, the CDR3 is TGTGCCAGCAGCGTGCAAGGGGTCGGCGGGGAGCTGTTTTTT. The chain joins TRBV9 to TRBJ2-2; tentatively, D is TRBD1 (5 bases). Germline assignment: CDR1 SGDLS and CDR2 YYNGEE. This CDR3 has 14 amino acids. Trimming pared 2 bases from V and 7 bases from J, leaving 12 bases between.

The table lists this clonotype with many counts. The chain carries TRBV18 and TRBJ2-1; a possible D gene is TRBD2 (5 bases). Trimming took off 0 bases at V and 5 bases at J, with 8 bases between the two ends. From germline, CDR1 is KGHSH and CDR2 LQKENI. This CDR3 has 14 residues. DNA of the CDR3: TGTGCCAGCTCACCACCTGGAGGAAACAATGAGCAGTTCTTC. It specifies CASSPPGGNNEQFF.

In its sample, this clonotype was seen many times. The chain employs TRBV7-2 and TRBJ2-7; D perhaps matches TRBD1 (5 bases). Trimming cost V 4 bases and J 7 bases, with 8 bases left between them. Per the germline V gene, CDR1 is SGHTA and CDR2 is FQGNSA. The CDR3 extends over 11 amino acids. For the CDR3, the DNA is TGTGCCAGCAGCTCAGGGTTGGAGCAGTACTTC. It translates to CASSSGLEQYF.

This clonotype was seen many times. This chain joins TRBV5-1 and TRBJ1-1; D unclear. There are 14 residues in the CDR3. Germline CDR1 is SGHRS and CDR2 is YFSETQ. Deletions cut 0 bases from V and 5 bases from J, with 11 bases between. CDR3 protein: CASSLENVGTEAFF. The CDR3 nucleotides are TGCGCCAGCAGCTTGGAGAACGTGGGAACTGAAGCTTTCTTT.

Of note for this clonotype: This may stem from a read error, because a much larger clone lies one nucleotide away. The chain joins TRBV7-2 to TRBJ1-2; D is unclear. Looked up from germline, CDR1 is SGHTA and CDR2 is FQGNSA. This CDR3 has 12 residues. The CDR3 reads CVGSVFNYGYTF. As DNA, the CDR3 is TGTGTGGGTTCAGTCTTCAACTATGGCTACACCTTC.

This clonotype occurred many times. CDR3 nucleotide sequence: TGTGCCAGCAGTCCACTTGATGTCTACGAGCAGTACTTC. Its protein is CASSPLDVYEQYF. The chain employs TRBV27 and TRBJ2-7; D remains ambiguous. Germline assignment: CDR1 MNHEY and CDR2 SMNVEV (reference sequence). The CDR3 totals 13 residues. V was cut by 5 bases and J by 3 bases, with 11 bases left in between.

This clonotype occurred many times. This sequence joins TRBV20-1 and TRBJ2-2; D possibly corresponds to TRBD1 (7 bases). Trimming took off 2 bases at V and 7 bases at J, with 20 bases between the two ends. The CDR3 is 16 amino acids. Germline V gene lookup returns CDR1 DFQATT and CDR2 SNEGSKA (reference sequence). CDR3 bases: TGCAGTGCTAGAAATTCCTTGGCGGGGACAGACGGGGAGCTGTTTTTT. This codes for CSARNSLAGTDGELFF.

A few counts support this clonotype. The V and J genes are TRBV6-6 and TRBJ2-3; D might be TRBD2 (5 bases). Deletions cut 3 bases from V and 5 bases from J, with 9 bases between. CDR3 length equals 13 residues. Germline CDR1 is MNHNY and CDR2 is SVGAGI (reference sequence). The CDR3 region is CASSYAGEDTQYF. In nucleotides, the CDR3 is TGTGCCAGCAGTTATGCCGGGGAAGATACGCAGTATTTT.

This sequence joins TRBV5-5 and TRBJ1-6; TRBD1 might be the D (5 bases). The CDR3 length is 14 residues. Germline assignment: CDR1 SGHKS and CDR2 YYEKEE (reference sequence). Between the trimmed V and J ends, which lost 4 bases and 12 bases, there was a span of 17 bases. The CDR3 spells CASSPLGGREPLHF. CDR3 DNA sequence: TGTGCCAGCAGCCCACTCGGGGGGAGAGAACCCCTCCACTTT.

This clonotype was found many times. The V and J genes are TRBV6-1 and TRBJ2-3; D is perhaps TRBD1 (5 bases). Deletions cut 6 bases from V and 1 base from J, with 11 bases between. Germline V gene sequence: CDR1 MNHNS, CDR2 SASEGT. The length of the CDR3 is 14 residues. The DNA of the CDR3 is TGTGCCAGCAGCTCCAAAGGGGGCACAGATACGCAGTATTTT. Protein sequence: CASSSKGGTDTQYF.

The V call is TRBV7-3, the J call TRBJ2-3; D gene ambiguous. Germline V lookup: CDR1 SGHTA, CDR2 FQGTGA. The CDR3 is 13 amino acids. Trimming shortened V by 5 bases and J by 9 bases, and 15 bases separated the two germline ends. The CDR3 bases are TGTGCCAGCAGCCTATCCATTACCGGAACGCAGTATTTT. Translation gives CASSLSITGTQYF.

This clonotype was counted many times. This chain uses TRBV27 with TRBJ2-1, with 9 bases matching TRBD1. Germline trimming cut 6 bases from V and 8 bases from J; bases unmatched to any gene: 20. The CDR3 runs to 18 residues. Germline loops: CDR1 MNHEY, CDR2 SMNVEV (reference sequence). The CDR3 region is CASRKGGTGTGITDEQFF. For the CDR3, the DNA is TGTGCCAGCAGGAAAGGGGGGACAGGGACGGGTATTACGGATGAGCAGTTCTTC.

This clonotype was detected only a few times. The chain has TRBV7-8 and TRBJ2-1, with D tentatively TRBD2 (5 bases). Per the germline V gene, CDR1 is SGHVS and CDR2 is FQNEAQ. The CDR3 totals 15 residues. Deletions cut 8 bases from V and 9 bases from J, with 23 bases between. CDR3 amino acids: CASSPFEGVVGEQFF. The CDR3 coding sequence is TGTGCCAGCTCACCCTTTGAGGGCGTTGTGGGTGAGCAGTTCTTC.

The chain combines TRBV5-1 with TRBJ2-6; tentatively, D is TRBD2 (6 bases). The length of the CDR3 is 19 residues. V was pared by 0 bases and J by 1 base, with 17 bases between. Per the germline V gene, CDR1 is SGHRS and CDR2 is YFSETQ. This CDR3 is CASSLDGTTGGSGANVLTF. CDR3 sequence (DNA): TGCGCCAGCAGCTTGGATGGCACTACCGGAGGGTCTGGGGCCAACGTCCTGACTTTC.

This clonotype occurred many times. V usage is TRBV6-5 and J usage is TRBJ2-7; D is perhaps TRBD1 or TRBD2 (5 bases each). V lost 2 bases, J lost 2 bases, and 13 bases lay in between. The CDR3 runs to 15 residues. CDR1 and CDR2 from the germline V gene are MNHEY and SVGAGI. This chain's CDR3 is CASSYDPGRPYEQYF. In nucleotides, the CDR3 is TGTGCCAGCAGTTACGACCCGGGGCGTCCCTACGAGCAGTACTTC.

This clonotype was recorded at least ten times. The chain carries TRBV4-2 and TRBJ2-1, with a tentative D call TRBD2 (6 bases). V was cut by 10 bases and J by 2 bases, with 18 bases left in between. The CDR3 has 15 residues. Looked up from germline, CDR1 is LGHNA and CDR2 is YNFKEQ. CDR3 nucleotides: TGTGCCATCCTAGGTACGGGAGTACCCTACAATGAGCAGTTCTTC. Residues: CAILGTGVPYNEQFF.

This clonotype has ten or more counts. The V call is TRBV7-2, the J call TRBJ2-1; D possibly corresponds to TRBD2 (5 bases). From germline, CDR1 is SGHTA and CDR2 FQGNSA. The CDR3 covers 15 residues. The germline V and J ends were trimmed by 7 bases and 6 bases, with 19 bases remaining between them. Written as DNA, the CDR3 is TGTGCCAGCACCGACCGGGCCGTCGGGATCAATGAGCAGTTCTTC. It translates to CASTDRAVGINEQFF.

This clonotype was seen many times. The rearrangement uses TRBV7-2 and TRBJ2-1; the D is unclear. Germline lookup yields CDR1 SGHTA and CDR2 FQGNSA. This CDR3 has 14 amino acids. The ends were cut back, 0 bases at V and 0 bases at J, with 3 bases in the middle. As DNA, the CDR3 is TGTGCCAGCAGCTTAGCGGACTCCTACAATGAGCAGTTCTTC. As protein: CASSLADSYNEQFF.

The table lists this clonotype with a few counts. The J gene is TRBJ2-3, the V gene TRBV7-9; 9 bases are a match to TRBD1. The CDR3 is 17 amino acids. Trimming took 5 bases from V and 5 from J; bases not matched to a gene: 14. Germline values: CDR1 SEHNR, CDR2 FQNEAQ (reference sequence). Here the CDR3 reads CASSPPTGQGSQDTQYF. CDR3 bases: TGTGCCAGCAGCCCACCGACGGGACAGGGCTCACAAGATACGCAGTATTTT. The full variable domain, with the rest looked up from reference TRBV7-9 and TRBJ2-3, is DTGVSQNPRHKITKRGQNVTFRCDPISEHNRLYWYRQTLGQGPEFLTYFQNEAQLEKSRLLSDRFSAERPKGSFSTLEIQRTEQGDSAMYLCASSPPTGQGSQDTQYFGPGTRLTVL.

This clonotype was picked up many times. The chain recombines TRBV29-1 with TRBJ2-2; no reliable D call. V was trimmed by 3 bases and J by 2 bases, leaving 4 bases between them. CDR1 and CDR2 from the germline V gene are SQVTM and ANQGSEA. The CDR3 contains 12 residues. This CDR3 reads CSVDYNTGELFF. Here the CDR3 DNA reads TGCAGCGTTGACTACAACACCGGGGAGCTGTTTTTT.

The CDR3 protein is CASSQDSGDGYTF. The CDR3, as DNA: TGTGCCAGCAGCCAAGACTCAGGGGATGGCTACACCTTC. V and J are TRBV3-1 and TRBJ1-2; tentative D call: TRBD1 (6 bases). CDR1 is LGHDT and CDR2 is YNNKEL in the germline V gene (reference sequence). Trimming removed 0 bases from V and 6 bases from J, with 8 bases in between. The CDR3 has 13 amino acids.

This clonotype was observed many times. The V gene is TRBV6-6, the J gene TRBJ2-7, with D possibly matching TRBD2 (6 bases). CDR1 and CDR2 from the germline V gene are MNHNY and SVGAGI (reference sequence). The length of the CDR3 is 13 residues. V dropped 6 bases and J dropped 4 bases, with 13 bases sitting between them. The CDR3, as DNA: TGTGCCAGCAGCCGCGGGACGGAGTACGAGCAGTACTTC. Amino acids: CASSRGTEYEQYF.

This clonotype has at least ten counts. The chain combines TRBV29-1 with TRBJ2-1; the D is unclear. Germline lookup yields CDR1 SQVTM and CDR2 ANQGSEA. V lost 7 bases and J 3 bases, leaving 4 bases between the germline ends. CDR3 length: 10 amino acids. As DNA, the CDR3 is TGCAGCGGACTCTACAATGAGCAGTTCTTC. Amino acid sequence: CSGLYNEQFF.